This TCR beta chain comes out of a study of HIV-infected children after antiretroviral therapy interruption. Unique molecular identifiers were included in an RNA-based 3' RACE TCR library. TCRdb itself ran the 3' RACE reads through MiXCR, one entry per CDR3 protein. There are approximately 96,000 distinct CDR3 sequences in the sample; 5.5% to 8.5% occur only once, and about 1.1% lies in the top ten. Treatment meaning: PENTA 11 planned treatment interruption arm or continuous ART arm. V was pared by 3 bases and J by 7 bases, with 6 bases of the junction left unmatched. Germline CDR1 is MGHDK and CDR2 is SYGVNS. This CDR3 region has 15 residues. This clonotype has a count of ten or more.

The origin of this receptor is a pool of human donors with HIV. The sample was CD45RA+ CD4+ T cells from PBMCs, pooled from several time points, taken from a donor given antiretroviral therapy, either interrupted or continuous. The subset: naive CD4+ CD45RA+ CD45RO- T cells. The chain has TRBV25-1 and TRBJ1-6, with TRBD1 matching 7 bases. CDR3 in DNA: TGTGCCAGCAGTGATACAGACAGGGTGAATTCACCCCTCCACTTT. Translation gives CASSDTDRVNSPLHF. Full variable domain (outside the CDR3, taken from reference TRBV25-1 and TRBJ1-6): EADIYQTPRYLVIGTGKKITLECSQTMGHDKMYWYQQDPGMELHLIHYSYGVNSTEKGDLSSESTVSRIRTEHFPLTLESARPSHTSQYLCASSDTDRVNSPLHFGNGTRLTVT.